Below, 20 T cell receptor beta chains from the same sample are listed, as sequenced in a study of OX40 agonist ivuxolimab in advanced cancers. The library was obtained by the immunoSEQ multiplex PCR assay. TCRdb mirrors the immuneACCESS table, restricted to in-frame sequences. Some clones are absent from its copies; in checked studies, under half trace to an unresolved V gene, and the reason for the others is unknown. Present in this sample are tens of thousands of clones, 88% of which were seen just once. About 10% of the sample belongs to the ten largest clones. The specimen comprised CD4+ or CD8+ T cells sorted from blood, sampled in a trial of the OX40 agonist ivuxolimab. Receptor source: an adult with an advanced solid tumor such as melanoma, head and neck, liver or kidney cancer.

This chain uses TRBV1 with TRBJ1-1; no DNA check was done on the table's D call, TRBD1. TRBV1 is deemed a pseudogene. This CDR3 comprises 17 residues. Here the CDR3 reads CTSSTGQGGWRNTEAFF. CDR3 in DNA: TGCACCAGCAGCACGGGACAGGGGGGATGGAGGAACACTGAAGCTTTCTTT.

V is TRBV13 and J is TRBJ2-3, with D unclear. The CDR3 is 13 residues long. V dropped 5 bases and J dropped 4 bases, with 10 bases sitting between them. CDR1 is PRHDT, CDR2 FYEKMQ, per germline (reference sequence). The CDR3 region is CASSPFISDTQYF. The CDR3 DNA reads as TGTGCCAGCAGCCCTTTCATCTCAGATACGCAGTATTTT.

The chain is built from TRBV30 and TRBJ1-2; the D is unclear. The CDR3 totals 15 residues. The V end lost 3 bases, the J end lost 7 bases, and 21 bases lay between the germline ends. Looked up from germline, CDR1 is GTSNPN and CDR2 is SVGIG (reference sequence). The CDR3 DNA follows: TGTGCCTGGAGCGGGGAGGATGGTATCGTTCGTGGCTACACCTTC. Residues: CAWSGEDGIVRGYTF.

The rearrangement joins TRBV7-2 to TRBJ2-7, with 10 bases aligning to TRBD1. CDR1 SGHTA and CDR2 FQGNSA come from the germline V gene. The V and J ends lost 1 base and 1 base, in that order; junction bases with no gene match: 7. CDR3 length: 17 amino acids. CDR3 region: CASSLEDRGGSSYEQYF. CDR3 nucleotides: TGTGCCAGCAGCTTAGAGGACAGGGGGGGTAGTTCCTACGAGCAGTACTTC.

CDR3 sequence (DNA): TGTGCCAGCAGCGCAGACAGGGCTCAAGCTTTCTTT. Its protein product is CASSADRAQAFF. The rearrangement joins TRBV5-6 to TRBJ1-1; TRBD1 agrees at 7 bases. The CDR3 runs 12 residues. Trimming at V came to 4 bases and at J to 9 bases, leaving 6 bases not matched to a gene. Germline CDR1 reads SGHDT; CDR2 reads YYEEEE.

This clone has just a few counts. The chain employs TRBV27 and TRBJ1-1; 7 positions match TRBD1. The V gene end was trimmed by 3 bases and the J gene end by 2 bases; junction bases not matched to a gene: 6. CDR3 length: 15 residues. In germline, CDR1 is MNHEY, CDR2 SMNVEV (reference sequence). This chain's CDR3 is CASSLGPGGNTEAFF. In nucleotides, the CDR3 is TGTGCCAGCAGTTTGGGGCCAGGGGGAAACACTGAAGCTTTCTTT.

The chain couples TRBV7-8 to TRBJ1-2; possibly TRBD1 for D (6 bases). Trimming stripped 1 base from V and 4 bases from J, with 10 bases between. Germline V gene data show CDR1 as SGHVS and CDR2 as FQNEAQ. This CDR3 region has 14 residues. CDR3: CASSLGTVSYGYTF. In nucleotides, the CDR3 is TGTGCCAGCAGCTTAGGGACAGTTTCCTATGGCTACACCTTC.

To note about this clone: Compared with germline, one end of the junction differs, possibly owing to a read error. This chain connects TRBV9 to TRBJ1-2; no clear D gene. Germline CDR1 and CDR2: SGDLS and YYNGEE. CDR3 length: 11 amino acids. The CDR3 DNA sequence: TGTGCCAGCAGCGTAGATCATCCCCCGATCTTC. This gives the protein CASSVDHPPIF.

This sequence joins TRBV7-6 and TRBJ1-4, with D unclear. Looked up from germline, CDR1 is SGHVS and CDR2 is FNYEAQ. Trimming pared 1 base from V and 8 bases from J, leaving 17 bases between. This CDR3 region has 16 residues. CDR3 loop: CASSLESGSGYEKLFF. Written as DNA, the CDR3 is TGTGCCAGCAGCTTAGAATCCGGGAGCGGTTACGAAAAACTGTTTTTT.

V and J are TRBV19 and TRBJ2-2; D is perhaps TRBD2 (6 bases). The V gene lost 3 bases and the J gene lost 3 bases, with 14 bases spanning the gap. CDR3 length: 16 amino acids. From germline, CDR1 is LNHDA and CDR2 SQIVND (reference sequence). The CDR3 nucleotides read TGTGCCAGTAGTATTCTTCTAGCGACTTACACCGGGGAGCTGTTTTTT. This gives the protein CASSILLATYTGELFF.

This clone was counted once. The chain uses TRBV18 and TRBJ2-7; D might be TRBD1 or TRBD2, each matching 5 bases. CDR3 length: 18 residues. V dropped 0 bases and J dropped 6 bases, with 24 bases sitting between them. Germline values: CDR1 KGHSH, CDR2 LQKENI. The CDR3 DNA follows: TGTGCCAGCTCACCACCGTACAGGAGGTCCCTTCGCCTTCGCGAGCAGTACTTC. This translates into CASSPPYRRSLRLREQYF. Full variable domain (outside the CDR3, taken from reference TRBV18 and TRBJ2-7): NAGVMQNPRHLVRRRGQEARLRCSPMKGHSHVYWYRQLPEEGLKFMVYLQKENIIDESGMPKERFSAEFPKEGPSILRIQQVVRGDSAAYFCASSPPYRRSLRLREQYFGPGTRLTVT.

The gene calls are TRBV10-3 and TRBJ1-6, with D perhaps matching TRBD1 (5 bases). Germline loops: CDR1 ENHRY, CDR2 SYGVKD. The CDR3 is 13 residues long. Trimming removed 10 bases from V and 3 bases from J, with 10 bases in between. Written as DNA, the CDR3 is TGTGCCACCCAGGGTTTCTATAATTCACCCCTCCACTTT. The encoded protein is CATQGFYNSPLHF.

The chain is built from TRBV2 and TRBJ2-1; tentatively, D is TRBD1 (5 bases). Deletions cut 8 bases from V and 5 bases from J, with 16 bases between. The germline V gene encodes CDR1 SNHLY and CDR2 FYNNEI. This CDR3 is 14 amino acids long. CDR3 protein: CASLDSQLNNEQFF. CDR3 coding DNA: TGTGCCAGCCTCGACAGTCAGCTTAACAATGAGCAGTTCTTC.

The CDR3 sequence: CASSARTGEGDQPQHF. The CDR3 coding sequence is TGTGCCAGCAGCGCCCGGACAGGGGAGGGGGATCAGCCCCAGCATTTT. The chain has TRBV7-6 and TRBJ1-5, with 9 bases lining up with TRBD1. Germline V lookup: CDR1 SGHVS, CDR2 FNYEAQ. J gave up 5 bases and V 5 bases, and 10 bases lay outside the gene matches. This CDR3 contains 16 residues.

V usage is TRBV29-1 and J usage is TRBJ1-2; D remains ambiguous. CDR3 length: 11 amino acids. CDR1 and CDR2 (germline): SQVTM, ANQGSEA. Deletions cut 4 bases from V and 2 bases from J, with 5 bases between. CDR3 region: CSVGGNYGYTF. In DNA, the CDR3 is TGCAGCGTTGGAGGGAACTATGGCTACACCTTC.

This chain joins TRBV2 and TRBJ1-1; 9 bases line up with TRBD1. The ends lost 9 bases at V and 4 bases at J; junction bases unmatched: 6. CDR1 and CDR2 (germline): SNHLY, FYNNEI. This CDR3 comprises 13 residues. The DNA for the CDR3 is TGTGCCAGGGAGGGACAGGGAGCCACTGAAGCTTTCTTT. Translating gives CAREGQGATEAFF.

This clone has more than one count but fewer than ten. The chain couples TRBV6-1 to TRBJ1-5; D is perhaps TRBD1 (5 bases). Germline CDR1 is MNHNS and CDR2 is SASEGT. The CDR3 runs 14 residues. The V end lost 7 bases, the J end lost 6 bases, and 16 bases lay between the germline ends. The CDR3 reads CASIGEGEAQPQHF. CDR3 DNA sequence: TGTGCCAGCATTGGTGAAGGGGAGGCTCAGCCCCAGCATTTT.

The chain recombines TRBV9 with TRBJ2-1; D is undetermined. Trimming stripped 4 bases from V and 9 bases from J, with 20 bases between. In germline, CDR1 is SGDLS, CDR2 YYNGEE. The CDR3 length is 15 residues. The CDR3 bases are TGTGCCAGCAGCCTTAAACAGTTACCTCAGGCTGAGCAGTTCTTC. Its translation is CASSLKQLPQAEQFF. Looking up the rest from reference TRBV9 and TRBJ2-1 gives the full variable domain: DSGVTQTPKHLITATGQRVTLRCSPRSGDLSVYWYQQSLDQGLQFLIQYYNGEERAKGNILERFSAQQFPDLHSELNLSSLELGDSALYFCASSLKQLPQAEQFFGPGTRLTVL.

The chain joins TRBV15 to TRBJ2-7; perhaps D is TRBD1 or TRBD2 (7 bases each). The CDR3 has 16 residues. Trimming removed 0 bases at V and 4 bases at J, with 16 bases between. Germline V gene lookup returns CDR1 LNHNV and CDR2 YYDKDF (reference sequence). In nucleotides, the CDR3 is TGTGCCACCAGCAGAGATTCAGGGGGGGAATCTTACGAGCAGTACTTC. It codes for CATSRDSGGESYEQYF. Complete variable domain (other parts from reference TRBV15 and TRBJ2-7): DAMVIQNPRYQVTQFGKPVTLSCSQTLNHNVMYWYQQKSSQAPKLLFHYYDKDFNNEADTPDNFQSRRPNTSFCFLDIRSPGLGDTAMYLCATSRDSGGESYEQYFGPGTRLTVT.

CDR3 sequence: CASSEEEGAGWNIQYF. As DNA, the CDR3 is TGTGCCAGCAGTGAAGAGGAGGGCGCCGGGTGGAACATTCAGTACTTC. This chain uses TRBV6-1 with TRBJ2-4; a possible D gene is TRBD2 (6 bases). CDR3 length: 16 amino acids. Germline CDR1 reads MNHNS; CDR2 reads SASEGT. V lost 1 base to trimming and J lost 7 bases, with 17 bases between them.